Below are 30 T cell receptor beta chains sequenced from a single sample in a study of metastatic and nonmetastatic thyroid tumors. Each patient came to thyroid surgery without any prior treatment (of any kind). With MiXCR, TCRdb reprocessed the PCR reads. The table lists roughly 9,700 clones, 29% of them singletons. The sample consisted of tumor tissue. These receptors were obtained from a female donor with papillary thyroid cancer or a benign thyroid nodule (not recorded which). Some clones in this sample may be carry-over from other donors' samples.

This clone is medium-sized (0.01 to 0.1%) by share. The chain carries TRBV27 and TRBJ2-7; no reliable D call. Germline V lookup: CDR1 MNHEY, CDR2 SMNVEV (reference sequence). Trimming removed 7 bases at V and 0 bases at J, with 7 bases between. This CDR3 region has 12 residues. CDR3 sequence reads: CASISLSYEQYF. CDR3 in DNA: TGTGCCAGCATATCCCTCTCCTACGAGCAGTACTTC.

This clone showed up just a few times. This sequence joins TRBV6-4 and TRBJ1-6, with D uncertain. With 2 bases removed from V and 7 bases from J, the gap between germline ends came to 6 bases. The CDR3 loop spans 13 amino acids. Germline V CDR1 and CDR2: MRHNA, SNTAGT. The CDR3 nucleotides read TGTGCCAGCAGTGACAGGGAGAATTCACCCCTCCACTTT. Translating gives CASSDRENSPLHF.

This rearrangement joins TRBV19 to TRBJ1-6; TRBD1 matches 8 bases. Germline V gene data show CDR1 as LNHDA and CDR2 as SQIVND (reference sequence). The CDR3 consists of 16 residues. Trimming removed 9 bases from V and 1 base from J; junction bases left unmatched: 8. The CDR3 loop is CASRTGWMSYNSPLHF. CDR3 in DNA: TGTGCCAGCCGGACAGGGTGGATGTCCTATAATTCACCCCTCCACTTT.

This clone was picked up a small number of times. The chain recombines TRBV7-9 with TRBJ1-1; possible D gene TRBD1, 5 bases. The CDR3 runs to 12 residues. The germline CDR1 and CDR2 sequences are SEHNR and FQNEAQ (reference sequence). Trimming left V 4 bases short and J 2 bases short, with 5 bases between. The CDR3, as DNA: TGTGCCAGCAGCTGGGACAACACTGAAGCTTTCTTT. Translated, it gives CASSWDNTEAFF.

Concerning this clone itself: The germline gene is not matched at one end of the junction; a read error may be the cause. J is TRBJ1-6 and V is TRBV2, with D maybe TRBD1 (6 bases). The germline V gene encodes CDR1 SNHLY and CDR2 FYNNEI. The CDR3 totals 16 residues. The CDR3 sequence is CANSDLDSSYNSPLHF. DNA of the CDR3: TGTGCCAACAGTGACCTGGACAGCTCCTATAATTCACCCCTCCACTTT.

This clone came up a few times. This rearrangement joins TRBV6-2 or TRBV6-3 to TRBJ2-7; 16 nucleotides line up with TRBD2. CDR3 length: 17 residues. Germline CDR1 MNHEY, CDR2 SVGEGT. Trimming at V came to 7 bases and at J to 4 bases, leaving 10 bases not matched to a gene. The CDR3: CASKPGTSGRANYEQYF. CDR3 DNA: TGTGCCAGCAAGCCCGGGACTAGCGGGAGGGCGAATTACGAGCAGTACTTC.

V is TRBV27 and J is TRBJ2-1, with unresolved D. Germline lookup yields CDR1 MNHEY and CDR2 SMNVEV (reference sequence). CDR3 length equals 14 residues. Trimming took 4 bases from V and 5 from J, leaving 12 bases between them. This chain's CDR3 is CASSSAVTDNEQFF. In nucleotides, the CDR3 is TGTGCCAGCAGTTCTGCAGTTACCGACAATGAGCAGTTCTTC.

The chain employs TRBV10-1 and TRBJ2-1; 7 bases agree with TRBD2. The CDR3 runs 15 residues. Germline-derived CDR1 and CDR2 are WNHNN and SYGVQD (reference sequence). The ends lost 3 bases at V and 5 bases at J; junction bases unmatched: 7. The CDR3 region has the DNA TGCGCCAGCAGTGAACACGGACTAGGACACAATGAGCAGTTCTTC. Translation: CASSEHGLGHNEQFF.

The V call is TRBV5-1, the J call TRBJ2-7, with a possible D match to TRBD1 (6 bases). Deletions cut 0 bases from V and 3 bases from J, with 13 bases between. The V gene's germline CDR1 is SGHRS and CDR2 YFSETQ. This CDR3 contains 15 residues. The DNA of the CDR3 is TGCGCCAGCAGCTTGGTGGCAGGGGTCTACTACGAGCAGTACTTC. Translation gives CASSLVAGVYYEQYF.

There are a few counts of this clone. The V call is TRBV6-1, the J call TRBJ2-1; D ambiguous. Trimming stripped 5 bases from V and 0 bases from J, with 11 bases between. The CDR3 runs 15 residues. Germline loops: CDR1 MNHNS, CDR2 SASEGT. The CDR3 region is CASSHTPNSYNEQFF. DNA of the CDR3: TGTGCCAGCAGTCATACCCCCAACTCCTACAATGAGCAGTTCTTC.

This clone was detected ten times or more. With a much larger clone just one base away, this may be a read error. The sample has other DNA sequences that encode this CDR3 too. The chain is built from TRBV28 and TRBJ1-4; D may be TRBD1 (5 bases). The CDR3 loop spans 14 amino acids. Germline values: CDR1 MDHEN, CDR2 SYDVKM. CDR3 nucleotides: TGTGCCTGCAGCCCCGACAGCCGTCAGGAAAAACTGTTTTTT. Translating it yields CACSPDSRQEKLFF.

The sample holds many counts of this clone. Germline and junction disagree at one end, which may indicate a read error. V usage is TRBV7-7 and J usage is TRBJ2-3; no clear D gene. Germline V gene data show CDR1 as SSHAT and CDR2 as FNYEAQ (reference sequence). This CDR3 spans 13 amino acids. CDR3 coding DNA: TGTGCTAGCAGCTTAGTGCGCACAGATACGCAGTATTTT. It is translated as CASSLVRTDTQYF.

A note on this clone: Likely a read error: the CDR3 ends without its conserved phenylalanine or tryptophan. The CDR3 protein is CASSNTYTQYL. The CDR3 DNA reads TGTGCCAGCAGCAACACATATACGCAGTATCTT. This chain joins TRBV12-3 or TRBV12-4 and TRBJ2-3; D is undetermined. The CDR3 contains 11 residues.

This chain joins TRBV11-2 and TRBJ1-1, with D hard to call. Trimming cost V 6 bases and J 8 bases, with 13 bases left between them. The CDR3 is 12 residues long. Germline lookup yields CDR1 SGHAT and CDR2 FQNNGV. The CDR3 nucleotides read TGTGCCAGCAGGGGGAGGGTGGTCGAAGCTTTCTTT. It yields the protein CASRGRVVEAFF.

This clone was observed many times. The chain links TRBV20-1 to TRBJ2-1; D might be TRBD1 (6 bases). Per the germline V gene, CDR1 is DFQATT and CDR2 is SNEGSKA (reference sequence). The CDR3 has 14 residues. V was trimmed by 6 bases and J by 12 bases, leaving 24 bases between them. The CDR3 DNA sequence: TGCAGTGCAAGTACTACCGGGACACCTTCCGGGCAGTTCTTC. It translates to CSASTTGTPSGQFF.

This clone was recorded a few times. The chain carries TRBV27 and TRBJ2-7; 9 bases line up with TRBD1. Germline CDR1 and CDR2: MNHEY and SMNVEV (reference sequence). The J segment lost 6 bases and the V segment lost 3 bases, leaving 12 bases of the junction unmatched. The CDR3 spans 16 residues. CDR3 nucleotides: TGTGCCAGCAGTTTTACACCGGGACAGGGCTCGGTCGAGCAGTACTTC. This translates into CASSFTPGQGSVEQYF.

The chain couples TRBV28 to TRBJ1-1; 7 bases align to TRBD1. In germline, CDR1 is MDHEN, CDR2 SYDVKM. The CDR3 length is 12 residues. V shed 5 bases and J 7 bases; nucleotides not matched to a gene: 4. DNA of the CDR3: TGTGCCAGCAGTGAGACAGGGCTTGAAGCTTTCTTT. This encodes CASSETGLEAFF.

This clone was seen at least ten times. CDR3 sequence reads: CSASEGRYSPLHF. CDR3 DNA sequence: TGCAGTGCTAGCGAGGGCAGATATTCACCCCTCCACTTT. The chain recombines TRBV20-1 with TRBJ1-6; D remains ambiguous. V gave up 3 bases and J gave up 8 bases, with 11 bases separating them. Germline CDR1 and CDR2: DFQATT and SNEGSKA (reference sequence). The CDR3 has 13 residues.

CDR3 sequence: CASSFGTPQSQYF. In nucleotides, the CDR3 is TGTGCCAGCAGCTTCGGGACTCCCCAGAGCCAGTACTTC. The gene calls are TRBV12-3 or TRBV12-4 and TRBJ2-5; perhaps TRBD2 as D (6 bases). The V end was cut by 6 bases, the J end by 10 bases, with 18 bases between. This CDR3 comprises 13 residues.

This CDR3 is CASSSIQGSSGNEQFF. The CDR3 nucleotides read TGTGCCAGCAGTTCGATACAGGGGTCCAGCGGCAATGAGCAGTTCTTC. V usage is TRBV11-2 and J usage is TRBJ2-1; TRBD1 matches at 7 bases. Unmatched junction bases numbered 14, after V lost 6 bases and J lost 6 bases. The CDR3 contains 16 residues. The germline CDR1 and CDR2 sequences are SGHAT and FQNNGV.

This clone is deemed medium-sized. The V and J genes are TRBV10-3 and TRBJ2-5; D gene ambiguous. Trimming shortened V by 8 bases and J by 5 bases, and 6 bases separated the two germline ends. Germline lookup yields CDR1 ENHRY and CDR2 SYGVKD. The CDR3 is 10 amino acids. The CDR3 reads CAIGKETQYF. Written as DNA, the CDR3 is TGTGCCATCGGTAAGGAGACCCAGTACTTC.

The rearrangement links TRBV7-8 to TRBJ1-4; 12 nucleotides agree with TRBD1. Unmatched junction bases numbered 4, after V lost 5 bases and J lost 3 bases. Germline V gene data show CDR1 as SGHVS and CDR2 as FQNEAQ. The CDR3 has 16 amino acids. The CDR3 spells CASSGDRGPPNEKLFF. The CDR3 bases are TGTGCCAGCAGCGGGGACAGGGGGCCCCCTAATGAAAAACTGTTTTTT.

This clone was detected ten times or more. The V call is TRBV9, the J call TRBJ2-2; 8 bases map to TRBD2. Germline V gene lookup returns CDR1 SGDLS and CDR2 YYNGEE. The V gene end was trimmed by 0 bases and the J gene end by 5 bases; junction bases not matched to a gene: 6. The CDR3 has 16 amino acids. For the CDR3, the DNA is TGTGCCAGCAGCGTAGAATGGACTAGCAAGACCGGGGAGCTGTTTTTT. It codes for CASSVEWTSKTGELFF.

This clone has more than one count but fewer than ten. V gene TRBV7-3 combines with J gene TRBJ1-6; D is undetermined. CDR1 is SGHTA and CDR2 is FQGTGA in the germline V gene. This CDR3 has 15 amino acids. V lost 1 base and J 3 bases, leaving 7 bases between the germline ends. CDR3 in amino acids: CASSLRNSYNSPLHF. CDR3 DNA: TGTGCCAGCAGCTTAAGGAACAGCTATAATTCACCCCTCCACTTT.

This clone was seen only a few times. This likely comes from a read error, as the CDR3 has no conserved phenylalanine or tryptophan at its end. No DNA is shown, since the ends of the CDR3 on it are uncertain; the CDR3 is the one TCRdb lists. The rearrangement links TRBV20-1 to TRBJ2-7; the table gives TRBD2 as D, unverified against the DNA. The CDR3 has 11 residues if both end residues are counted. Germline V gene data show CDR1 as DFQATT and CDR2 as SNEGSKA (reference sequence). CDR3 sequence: CSVGRTSGSLI.

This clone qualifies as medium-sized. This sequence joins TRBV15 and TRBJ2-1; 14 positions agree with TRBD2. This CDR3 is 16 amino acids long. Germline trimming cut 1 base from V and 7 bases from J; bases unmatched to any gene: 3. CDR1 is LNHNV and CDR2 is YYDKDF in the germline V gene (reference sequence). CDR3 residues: CATSRGGTSGSNEQFF. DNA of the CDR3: TGTGCCACCAGCAGAGGGGGGACTAGCGGGAGTAATGAGCAGTTCTTC.

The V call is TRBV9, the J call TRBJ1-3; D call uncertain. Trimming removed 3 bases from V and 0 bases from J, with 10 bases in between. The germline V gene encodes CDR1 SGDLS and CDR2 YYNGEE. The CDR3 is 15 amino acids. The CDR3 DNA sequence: TGTGCCAGCAGCGGCGAGGCTAACTCTGGAAACACCATATATTTT. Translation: CASSGEANSGNTIYF.

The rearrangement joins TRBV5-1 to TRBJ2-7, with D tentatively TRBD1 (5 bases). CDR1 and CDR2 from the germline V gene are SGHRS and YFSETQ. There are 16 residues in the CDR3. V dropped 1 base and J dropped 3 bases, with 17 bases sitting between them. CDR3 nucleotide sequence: TGCGCCAGCAGCTTGAGCTCAATAGCAGGGTTCTACGAGCAGTACTTC. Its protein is CASSLSSIAGFYEQYF.

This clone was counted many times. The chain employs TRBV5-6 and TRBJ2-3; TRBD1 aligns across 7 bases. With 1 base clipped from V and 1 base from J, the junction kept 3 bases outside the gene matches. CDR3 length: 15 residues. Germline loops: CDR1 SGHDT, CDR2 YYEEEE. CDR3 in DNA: TGTGCCAGCAGCTTGTGGGACAGACGCACAGATACGCAGTATTTT. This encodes CASSLWDRRTDTQYF.

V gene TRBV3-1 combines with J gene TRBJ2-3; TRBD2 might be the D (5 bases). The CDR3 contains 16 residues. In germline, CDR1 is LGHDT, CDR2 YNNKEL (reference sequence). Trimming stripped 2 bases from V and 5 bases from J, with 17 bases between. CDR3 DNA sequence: TGTGCCAGCAGCCAAACACCCGAGCGGATCGGAGATACGCAGTATTTT. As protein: CASSQTPERIGDTQYF.